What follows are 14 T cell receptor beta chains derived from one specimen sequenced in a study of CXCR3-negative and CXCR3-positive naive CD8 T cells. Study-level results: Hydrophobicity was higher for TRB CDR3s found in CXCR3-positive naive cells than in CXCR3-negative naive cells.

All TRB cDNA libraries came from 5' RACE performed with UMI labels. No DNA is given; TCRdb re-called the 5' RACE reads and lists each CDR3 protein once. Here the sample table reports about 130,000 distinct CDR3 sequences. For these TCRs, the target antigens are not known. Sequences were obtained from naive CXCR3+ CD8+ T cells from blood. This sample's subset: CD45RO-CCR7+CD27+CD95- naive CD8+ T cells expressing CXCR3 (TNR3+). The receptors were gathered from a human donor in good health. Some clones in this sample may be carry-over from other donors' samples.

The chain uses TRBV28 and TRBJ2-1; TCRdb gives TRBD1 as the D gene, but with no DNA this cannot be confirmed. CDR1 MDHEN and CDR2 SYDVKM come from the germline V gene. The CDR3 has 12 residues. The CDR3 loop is CASSFRPNEQFF.

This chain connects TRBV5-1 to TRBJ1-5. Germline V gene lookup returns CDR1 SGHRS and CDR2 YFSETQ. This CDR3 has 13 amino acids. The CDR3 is CASSFGTDQPQHF.

CDR3 region: CASSFSDRGGYGYTF. The chain has TRBV10-1 and TRBJ1-2; TCRdb indicates TRBD1, and absent DNA this call remains unverified. Germline loops: CDR1 WNHNN, CDR2 SYGVQD (reference sequence). The CDR3 is 15 residues long.

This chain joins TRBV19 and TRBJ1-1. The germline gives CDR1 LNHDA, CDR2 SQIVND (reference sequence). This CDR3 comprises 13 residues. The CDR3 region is CASSTGAGTEAFF.

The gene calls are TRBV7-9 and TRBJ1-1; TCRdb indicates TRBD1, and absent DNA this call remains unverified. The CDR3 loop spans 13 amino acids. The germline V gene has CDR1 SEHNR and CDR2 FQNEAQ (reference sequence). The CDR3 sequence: CASSLGGQAEAFF.

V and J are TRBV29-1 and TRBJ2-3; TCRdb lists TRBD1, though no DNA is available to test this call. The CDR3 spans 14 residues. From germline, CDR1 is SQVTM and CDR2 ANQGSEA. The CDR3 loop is CSVEYRDRGDTQYF.

CDR3 residues: CASSPFAADGYNEQFF. The chain is built from TRBV5-1 and TRBJ2-1. There are 16 residues in the CDR3. Germline values: CDR1 SGHRS, CDR2 YFSETQ.

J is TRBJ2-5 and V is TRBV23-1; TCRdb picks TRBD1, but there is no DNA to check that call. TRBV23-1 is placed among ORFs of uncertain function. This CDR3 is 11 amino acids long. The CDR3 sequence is CASSQSPGGYF.

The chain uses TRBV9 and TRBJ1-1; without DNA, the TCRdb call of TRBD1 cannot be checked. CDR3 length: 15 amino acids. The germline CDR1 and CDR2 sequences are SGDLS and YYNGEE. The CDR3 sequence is CASSVGTPGDTEAFF.

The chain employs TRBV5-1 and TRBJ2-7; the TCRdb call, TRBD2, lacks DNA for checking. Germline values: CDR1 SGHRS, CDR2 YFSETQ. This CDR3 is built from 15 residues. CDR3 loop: CASSSGLAGAGEQYF.

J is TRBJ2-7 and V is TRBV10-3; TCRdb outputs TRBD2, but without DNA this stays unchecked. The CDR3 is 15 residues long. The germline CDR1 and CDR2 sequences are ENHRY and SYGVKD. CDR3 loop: CAISESGLAAYEQYF.

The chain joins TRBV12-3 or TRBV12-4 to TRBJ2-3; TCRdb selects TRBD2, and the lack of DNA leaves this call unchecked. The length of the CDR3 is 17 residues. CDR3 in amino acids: CASSLFLAGGSTDTQYF.

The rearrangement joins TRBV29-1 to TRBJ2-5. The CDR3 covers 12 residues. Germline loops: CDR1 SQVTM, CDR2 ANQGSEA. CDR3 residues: CSVEWVWETQYF.

The CDR3 sequence: CSASGQGGNGANVLTF. The chain carries TRBV20-1 and TRBJ2-6; TCRdb lists TRBD1, though no DNA is available to test this call. Per the germline V gene, CDR1 is DFQATT and CDR2 is SNEGSKA (reference sequence). CDR3 length equals 16 residues.